The present T cell receptor (beta chain) was sequenced within a study of graft-versus-host responses after intestinal transplantation. Study details: Grafts were multivisceral, liver-intestinal, or isolated intestinal. Tacrolimus and steroids were given for roughly 3 years to all recipients after anti-thymocyte globulin induction.

Germline lookup yields CDR1 SGHAT and CDR2 FQNNGV. The CDR3 is 19 amino acids. The J segment lost 2 bases and the V segment lost 0 bases, leaving 12 bases of the junction unmatched. Study observations and caveats: Detected in recipient marrow were GvH clones, some of which were first observed in ileum or blood.

The protocol was immunoSEQ multiplex PCR, while the TCRdb copy is restricted to in-frame clones and leaves out a portion. The table has about 90,000 clones, about 91% seen once. As to this clone: Its target is unknown. Other nucleotide sequences in the sample specify the same CDR3.

The V gene is TRBV11-2, the J gene TRBJ2-1, with TRBD2 matching over 8 bases. Sequenced here: unstimulated CD8+ T cells sorted from spleen or lymph node cells, sampled before intestinal transplant. The clonotype was recovered from a human donor who received an intestinal transplant. CDR3 amino acids: CASSLDRRGGGRTYNEQFF. CDR3 nucleotides: TGTGCCAGCAGCTTAGACCGGCGGGGTGGCGGGAGGACCTACAATGAGCAGTTCTTC.